Listed here are 20 T cell receptor beta chains from one sample, sequenced in a study of Graves' ophthalmopathy and Graves' hyperthyroidism. Amplified TCR beta CDR3 regions were obtained using RNA transcripts as template. An opening RT-PCR round employed HTBI primers and preceded a second-round multiplex PCR. TCRdb itself ran the multiplex PCR reads through MiXCR, one entry per CDR3 protein. The table records some 170,000 distinct CDR3 sequences, 35% to 50% of them present only once. The material sequenced was peripheral blood. The receptors here all came from a man aged 25 to 40 with Graves' ophthalmopathy.

Many counts were recorded for this clonotype. This sequence joins TRBV12-3 or TRBV12-4 and TRBJ1-6; D may be TRBD1 (5 bases). This CDR3 is built from 14 residues. Trimming left V 4 bases short and J 10 bases short, with 14 bases between. The CDR3 DNA is TGTGCCAGCAGTTCCCCCAGCGGGGCCTCACCCCTCCACTTT. Translating gives CASSSPSGASPLHF.

The rearrangement uses TRBV20-1 and TRBJ2-7; D gene ambiguous. The CDR3 is 13 amino acids. V lost 3 bases and J lost 2, with 11 bases in between. The germline CDR1 and CDR2 sequences are DFQATT and SNEGSKA (reference sequence). Written as DNA, the CDR3 is TGCAGTGCTAGTGGGGTAGGGCCCTACGAGCAGTACTTC. Translated: CSASGVGPYEQYF.

The table lists this clonotype with many counts. The gene calls are TRBV11-2 and TRBJ2-5; D gene ambiguous. Trimming pared 2 bases from V and 5 bases from J, leaving 9 bases between. There are 13 residues in the CDR3. CDR1 is SGHAT, CDR2 FQNNGV, per germline. CDR3 sequence reads: CASSLRGWETQYF. The CDR3 DNA follows: TGTGCCAGCAGCTTACGAGGTTGGGAGACCCAGTACTTC.

This clonotype was recorded at least ten times. The chain has TRBV20-1 and TRBJ1-5, with D uncertain. The germline V gene has CDR1 DFQATT and CDR2 SNEGSKA (reference sequence). The CDR3 contains 15 residues. V lost 0 bases and J 0 bases, leaving 9 bases between the germline ends. The CDR3 spells CSARDGWYSNQPQHF. The DNA of the CDR3 is TGCAGTGCTAGAGATGGTTGGTATAGCAATCAGCCCCAGCATTTT.

The rearrangement uses TRBV7-2 and TRBJ2-2, with D hard to call. Germline values: CDR1 SGHTA, CDR2 FQGNSA. CDR3 length equals 14 residues. The V and J ends lost 2 bases and 6 bases respectively, with 10 bases between them. CDR3 amino acids: CASSLSRIAGELFF. The CDR3 DNA reads TGTGCCAGCAGCTTATCAAGGATAGCCGGGGAGCTGTTTTTT.

The chain employs TRBV12-3 or TRBV12-4 and TRBJ1-1; 7 bases line up with TRBD1. The V and J ends lost 6 bases and 4 bases, in that order; junction bases with no gene match: 8. The CDR3 covers 14 residues. The CDR3 reads CASSRQGSATEAFF. In nucleotides, the CDR3 is TGTGCCAGCAGCCGACAGGGAAGCGCCACTGAAGCTTTCTTT.

The chain carries TRBV29-1 and TRBJ1-1; D perhaps matches TRBD1 (5 bases). Germline V gives CDR1 SQVTM, CDR2 ANQGSEA. V lost 6 bases and J lost 0, with 20 bases in between. The CDR3 runs 16 residues. CDR3 in amino acids: CSVASRSGTMNTEAFF. In nucleotides, the CDR3 is TGCAGCGTGGCCTCTAGGTCGGGGACGATGAACACTGAAGCTTTCTTT.

The genes are TRBV19 and TRBJ1-2, with TRBD1 matching 7 bases. Germline lookup yields CDR1 LNHDA and CDR2 SQIVND (reference sequence). J gave up 3 bases and V 3 bases, and 7 bases lay outside the gene matches. This CDR3 has 15 residues. CDR3 region: CASSIQTGLDYGYTF. The DNA of the CDR3 is TGTGCCAGTAGTATCCAGACAGGGCTTGACTATGGCTACACCTTC.

The table lists this clonotype with many counts. J is TRBJ1-3 and V is TRBV28; D unresolved. The V and J ends lost 6 bases and 2 bases respectively, with 8 bases between them. CDR1 is MDHEN, CDR2 SYDVKM, per germline. The CDR3 runs 13 residues. CDR3 amino acids: CASRLAAGNTIYF. The CDR3 nucleotides are TGTGCCAGCAGGCTAGCTGCTGGAAACACCATATATTTT. The variable domain in full, completed from reference TRBV28 and TRBJ1-3, reads DVKVTQSSRYLVKRTGEKVFLECVQDMDHENMFWYRQDPGLGLRLIYFSYDVKMKEKGDIPEGYSVSREKKERFSLILESASTNQTSMYLCASRLAAGNTIYFGEGSWLTVV.

The CDR3 nucleotides read TGTGCCAGCAGTCCCCATAGCTCTGGAAACACCATATATTTT. Residues: CASSPHSSGNTIYF. This chain connects TRBV12-3 or TRBV12-4 to TRBJ1-3; D is unclear. The CDR3 runs to 14 residues. The V end was cut by 5 bases, the J end by 0 bases, with 8 bases between.

This clonotype was counted many times. The J gene is TRBJ1-1, the V gene TRBV24-1; D unresolved. In germline, CDR1 is KGHDR, CDR2 SFDVKD. The CDR3 is 14 amino acids. V lost 3 bases, J lost 1 base, and 8 bases lay in between. The CDR3 DNA reads as TGTGCCACCAGTGATGGGGTGGGGAACACTGAAGCTTTCTTT. This codes for CATSDGVGNTEAFF.

Ten or more counts support this clonotype. The rearrangement links TRBV30 to TRBJ1-2; no clear D gene. The CDR3 sequence is 13 residues long. V lost 5 bases, J lost 0 bases, and 10 bases lay in between. Germline CDR1 is GTSNPN and CDR2 is SVGIG (reference sequence). The CDR3 spells CAWGANPNYGYTF. As DNA, the CDR3 is TGTGCCTGGGGCGCAAACCCTAACTATGGCTACACCTTC.

The chain couples TRBV6-1 to TRBJ2-2; D could derive from TRBD1 or TRBD2 (5 bases each). The CDR3 spans 15 residues. The V end was cut by 8 bases, the J end by 3 bases, with 16 bases between. Looked up from germline, CDR1 is MNHNS and CDR2 is SASEGT. CDR3 bases: TGTGCCAGCGGGGGAAGGGGAGACTACACCGGGGAGCTGTTTTTT. Its translation is CASGGRGDYTGELFF.

The chain carries TRBV2 and TRBJ2-5, with 7 nucleotides matching TRBD2. V lost 3 bases, J lost 2 bases, and 6 bases stayed unmatched. Germline assignment: CDR1 SNHLY and CDR2 FYNNEI. This CDR3 contains 15 residues. The CDR3 region has the DNA TGTGCCAGCAGTGACTTGCGGGAGATGCAAGAGACCCAGTACTTC. It translates to CASSDLREMQETQYF.

The chain links TRBV12-3 or TRBV12-4 to TRBJ1-5; D may be TRBD1 (5 bases). CDR3 length: 14 residues. Trimming cost V 5 bases and J 0 bases, with 8 bases left between them. Here the CDR3 reads CASSQGNSNQPQHF. CDR3 in DNA: TGTGCCAGCAGTCAGGGTAATAGCAATCAGCCCCAGCATTTT.

Only one count was recorded for this clonotype. The chain employs TRBV6-2 or TRBV6-3 and TRBJ1-1, with 7 bases lining up with TRBD1. Looked up from germline, CDR1 is MNHEY and CDR2 is SVGEGT. This CDR3 contains 17 residues. The V segment lost 6 bases and the J segment 0 bases; nucleotides outside the gene matches: 13. CDR3 DNA sequence: TGTGCCAGCAGCTCCACAGGGGAGCGGGGGTTGAACACTGAAGCTTTCTTT. Its protein product is CASSSTGERGLNTEAFF.

J is TRBJ2-5 and V is TRBV7-8; D possibly corresponds to TRBD2 (5 bases). With 4 bases removed from V and 0 bases from J, the gap between germline ends came to 18 bases. This CDR3 contains 17 residues. Germline CDR1 SGHVS, CDR2 FQNEAQ. The CDR3 spells CASSWTPGQLHQETQYF. The CDR3 DNA sequence: TGTGCCAGCAGCTGGACTCCGGGTCAACTCCACCAAGAGACCCAGTACTTC.

This clonotype was recorded at least ten times. This chain joins TRBV10-3 and TRBJ2-7; no firm D call. Germline CDR1 and CDR2: ENHRY and SYGVKD. This CDR3 has 13 amino acids. The V end lost 7 bases, the J end lost 2 bases, and 12 bases lay between the germline ends. The CDR3 loop reads CAITPGLAYEQYF. The CDR3, as DNA: TGTGCCATCACCCCCGGTTTGGCCTACGAGCAGTACTTC.

In this sample, this clonotype turned up many times. The chain links TRBV6-5 to TRBJ2-5; possibly TRBD1 or TRBD2 for D (5 bases each). Per germline, CDR1 MNHEY and CDR2 SVGAGI. V lost 3 bases and J lost 3, with 11 bases in between. CDR3 size: 14 residues. The DNA of the CDR3 is TGTGCCAGCAGTTATACCAGGGAGAAAGAGACCCAGTACTTC. Translation: CASSYTREKETQYF.

This clonotype was observed at least ten times. The genes are TRBV24-1 and TRBJ1-2; no definite D call. The CDR3 contains 13 residues. The ends were cut back, 3 bases at V and 4 bases at J, with 8 bases in the middle. Germline V gene sequence: CDR1 KGHDR, CDR2 SFDVKD. For the CDR3, the DNA is TGTGCCACCAGTGATCCTAACACCTATGGCTACACCTTC. Translation: CATSDPNTYGYTF.